This TCR beta chain was captured by sequencing in a study of T cells in Graves' hyperthyroidism and ophthalmopathy. Researchers amplified the TCR beta CDR3 regions from RNA transcripts. HTBI primers were used for first-round RT-PCR of the TCR CDR3. TCRdb ran MiXCR on the multiplex PCR reads and lists one entry per CDR3 protein. The data show over 500,000 distinct CDR3 sequences, with 40% to 50% seen just once and about 40% held by the top ten. This clonotype was detected only once. At one end the junction does not follow the germline gene, possibly because of a read error. The CDR3 runs 13 residues. Germline V gene sequence: CDR1 SGDLS, CDR2 YYNGEE.

The chain carries TRBV9 and TRBJ1-1; TRBD1 aligns across 7 bases. The source is an adult woman with Graves' disease, either hyperthyroidism or ophthalmopathy (not recorded which). Source material: peripheral blood or thyroid tissue (not recorded which). Here the CDR3 reads CANPGQKNTEAFF. The DNA for the CDR3 is TGCGCCAACCCGGGACAGAAGAACACTGAAGCTTTCTTT.